This TCR beta chain was sequenced during a study of CXCR3-negative and CXCR3-positive naive CD8 T cells. Findings and caveats of the study: Surface CD5 matched across naive subsets, and TRB CDR3 properties served to infer TCR strength. Whereas memory cells differed, naive CXCR3-negative and CXCR3-positive cells shared similar TRBV-TRBJ usage. Hydrophobicity was higher for TRB CDR3s found in CXCR3-positive naive cells than in CXCR3-negative naive cells. The majority of assays used fresh PBMCs, and CXCR3 expression partially decreased after cryopreservation.

The TRB libraries of cDNA were built by UMI-labeled 5' RACE. TCRdb re-called the 5' RACE reads, yielding one record per CDR3 amino acid sequence without DNA. The sample has about 150,000 distinct CDR3 sequences, and its top ten clones hold 0.25% to 0.35%. With 300,000 cells each, the CD8+ T cell subsets were individually sorted in triplicate. The CDR3 loop spans 13 amino acids. Per germline, CDR1 MNHEY and CDR2 SVGAGI. In regard to this clonotype: Antigen specificity is unknown.

The chain recombines TRBV6-5 with TRBJ2-3; TCRdb calls TRBD1, which cannot be checked without DNA. The source is a human donor in good health. Some clones in this sample may be carry-over from other donors' samples. The sequenced sample consisted of naive CXCR3+ CD8+ T cells from blood. Subset indicated: CD45RO-CCR7+CD27+CD95- naive CD8+ T cells expressing CXCR3 (TNR3+). CDR3 region: CASIPPGSDTQYF.